These T cell receptor beta chains were read from a single sample in a study of T cells in Graves' hyperthyroidism and ophthalmopathy. TCRdb analysed the multiplex PCR reads with MiXCR anew, one entry per CDR3 protein. The table includes 800,000 or so distinct CDR3 sequences, over 35% detected once. What was sequenced was blood. All receptors come from a young man with Graves' hyperthyroidism. CDR3s include the opening cysteine and the closing phenylalanine or tryptophan. Each record gives: D gene, J gene, V gene, clone size, CDR3 DNA, CDR3 protein. D genes are given only for firm matches. Rows give clone size only sometimes, using once, few, many, or a class for an expanded clone.

D: NA
J: TRBJ1-1
V: TRBV19
size: few
DNA: TGTGCCAGTAATTTTGGGGGTTCGAACACTGAAGCTTTCTTT
CDR3: CASNFGGSNTEAFF

D: NA
J: TRBJ1-1
V: TRBV25-1
size: NA
DNA: TGTGCCAGCAGTGAATCGAGGCGGAAGGCTGAAGCTTTCTTT
CDR3: CASSESRRKAEAFF

D: TRBD2
J: TRBJ2-2
V: TRBV7-7
size: NA
DNA: TGTGCTAGCAGTTCTAGCGGGGACACCGGGGAGCTGTTTTTT
CDR3: CASSSSGDTGELFF

D: NA
J: TRBJ1-1
V: TRBV5-6
size: NA
DNA: TGTGCCAGCAGCTTGACCGGGACTACCCACACTGAAGCTTTCTTT
CDR3: CASSLTGTTHTEAFF

D: NA
J: TRBJ1-6
V: TRBV19
size: once
DNA: TGTGCCAGTAGTCCCCGACAGAAAGTTTCACCCCTCCACTTT
CDR3: CASSPRQKVSPLHF

D: NA
J: TRBJ2-2
V: TRBV7-3
size: NA
DNA: TGTGCCAGCAGCTTACTAACCCCTGGGACCGGGGAGCTGTTTTTT
CDR3: CASSLLTPGTGELFF

D: TRBD1
J: TRBJ2-7
V: TRBV2
size: many
DNA: TGTGCCAGCAGCTGGGACAGAGCCTACGAGCAGTACTTC
CDR3: CASSWDRAYEQYF

D: TRBD1
J: TRBJ1-3
V: TRBV7-9
size: NA
DNA: TGTGCCAGCAGCGGGGGACAGGGGACTGGAAACACCATATATTTT
CDR3: CASSGGQGTGNTIYF

D: NA
J: TRBJ2-7
V: TRBV24-1
size: NA
DNA: TGTGCCAAGATAGGGGCCTACGAGCAGTACTTC
CDR3: CAKIGAYEQYF

D: TRBD2
J: TRBJ2-7
V: TRBV10-3
size: NA
DNA: TGTGCCATCAGTGGAGCGGGAAGGCTCTACGAGCAGTACTTC
CDR3: CAISGAGRLYEQYF

D: NA
J: TRBJ2-7
V: TRBV7-9
size: few
DNA: TGTGCCAGCAGCTTAACCCCGCCAGGGGACGAGCAGTACTTC
CDR3: CASSLTPPGDEQYF

D: TRBD1
J: TRBJ2-2
V: TRBV2
size: NA
DNA: TGTGCCAGCAGTCTCCCCGGACAGGTCTACGCGAACACCGGGGAGCTGTTTTTT
CDR3: CASSLPGQVYANTGELFF

D: TRBD2
J: TRBJ2-7
V: TRBV19
size: few
DNA: TGTGCCAGTAGTAGGGGGACTAGCGTCAACTACGAGCAGTACTTC
CDR3: CASSRGTSVNYEQYF

D: NA
J: TRBJ1-3
V: TRBV12-3/TRBV12-4
size: NA
DNA: TGTGCCAGCAACCCAACAGGGCCCGGAAACACCATATATTTT
CDR3: CASNPTGPGNTIYF

D: TRBD2
J: TRBJ2-3
V: TRBV20-1
size: few
DNA: TGCAGTGCGAGCGGGACCGGGTATACGCAGTATTTT
CDR3: CSASGTGYTQYF